This TCR beta chain appears in the sequencing data of a study of cytotoxic CD8 clonotypes in ibrutinib-treated CLL. About the research overall: Collecting the response samples happened after a median 12 months of treatment, with a range of 6 to 36. Among the samples, the mean was approximately 250,000 productive templates and roughly 96,000 productive rearrangements.

Regarding the study as a whole: Clonality was higher at baseline than in age-matched healthy donors and tracked circulating CD8+ T-cell counts.

With regard to this clone: Its specificity is unknown.

This table comes from immunoSEQ multiplex PCR, and its TCRdb copy is limited to in-frame clones, with some not included. The data contain about 140,000 clones, 70% to 90% of them seen just once; the ten biggest clones take up about 7.4%. The receptor's source is a human donor with chronic lymphocytic leukemia. The sample was PBMCs, taken after 36 months of ibrutinib treatment.

The CDR3 here is CASSYRAGVGYTF. The DNA of the CDR3 is TGTGCCAGCAGTTATCGGGCAGGGGTAGGCTACACCTTC. The chain couples TRBV6-5 to TRBJ1-2; tentative D call: TRBD1 (6 bases). This CDR3 region has 13 residues. Germline CDR1 reads MNHEY; CDR2 reads SVGAGI. Trimming took off 3 bases at V and 8 bases at J, with 13 bases between the two ends.